This TCR beta chain emerged from a study of lymphopenia after photon versus proton radiotherapy. General study points: Under photons, naive T cells and diversity fell while effector/memory populations rose. Better survival with proton therapy was suggested as possible, not demonstrated. Post-nadir diversity loss with photons came from oligoclonal expansion, particularly CD8+ Temra cells.

Assay used: immunoSEQ multiplex PCR; TCRdb lists only in-frame clones, some missing. The sample holds 30,000 to 45,000 clones; around nine tenths are singletons and the top ten take approximately 16%. With regard to this clone: Its antigen is undetermined.

Germline-derived CDR1 and CDR2 are WNHNN and SYGVQD (reference sequence). The length of the CDR3 is 16 residues. Trimming took 0 bases from V and 2 from J, leaving 14 bases between them. The chain combines TRBV10-1 with TRBJ2-7, with TRBD1 as a possible D gene (5 bases). This TCR was sampled from a man in his 60s with cholangiocarcinoma. The sequencing used peripheral blood, collected from a patient treated with photon-based radiotherapy. The chain's CDR3 is CASSESSGHSTYEQYF. The CDR3 region has the DNA TGCGCCAGCAGTGAGTCGTCAGGGCACTCAACCTACGAGCAGTACTTC.